Included here is one T cell receptor beta chain sequence, with context. J was trimmed by 6 bases and V by 3 bases; bases with no gene match: 7. The CDR3 extends over 16 amino acids. Germline V CDR1 and CDR2: LNHDA, SQIVND (reference sequence). This sample was included in a study of blood T cell repertoires in COVID-19. The repertoire was sequenced with immunoSEQ multiplex PCR; TCRdb's copy has only in-frame clones and lacks some. The table has approximately 170,000 clones, approximately 83% seen once; the top ten hold over 10%. Sequenced sample: peripheral blood. V is TRBV19 and J is TRBJ2-2; 10 bases align to TRBD1. The clonotype originates from a man between 65 and 80 years old who had recovered from COVID-19. The CDR3 sequence: CASSIPGQGGSGELFF. In nucleotides, the CDR3 is TGTGCCAGTAGTATCCCCGGACAGGGGGGATCCGGGGAGCTGTTTTTT.